Below, 22 T cell receptor beta chains from the same sample are listed, as sequenced in a study of T-cell reconstitution after alpha-beta-depleted transplantation in children. A library of TCRbeta sequences, prepared with unique molecular identifiers, was generated. TCRdb independently ran MiXCR on the PCR reads; one entry per CDR3 protein. The table has approximately 130,000 distinct CDR3 sequences, 8.5% to 10% seen once. Sequences were derived from PBMCs, mostly from graft donor cells, sampled 180 days after TCRalphabeta/CD19-depleted stem cell transplant. The receptors shown here come from a girl younger than two who had a stem cell transplant for combined immunodeficiency, so the T cells may come from the graft donor.

This clonotype was recorded at least ten times. The chain joins TRBV24-1 to TRBJ1-5, with D perhaps matching TRBD1 (5 bases). The CDR3 covers 14 residues. V was trimmed by 4 bases and J by 4 bases, leaving 10 bases between them. Looked up from germline, CDR1 is KGHDR and CDR2 is SFDVKD. The CDR3 bases are TGTGCCACCAGTGACGGGGACGGAAATCAGCCCCAGCATTTT. Amino acids: CATSDGDGNQPQHF.

The chain employs TRBV12-3 or TRBV12-4 and TRBJ2-7; D is unresolved. V was trimmed by 1 base and J by 3 bases, leaving 10 bases between them. This CDR3 is built from 14 residues. Here the CDR3 reads CASSLVGTVYEQYF. Written as DNA, the CDR3 is TGTGCCAGCAGTTTAGTAGGAACTGTCTACGAGCAGTACTTC.

The chain joins TRBV5-8 to TRBJ1-5; D call uncertain. The CDR3 runs to 15 residues. V was clipped by 4 bases and J by 4 bases, with 15 bases between them. The germline V gene has CDR1 SGHTS and CDR2 YDEGEE. CDR3 sequence: CASSRRTPTNQPQHF. Written as DNA, the CDR3 is TGTGCCAGCAGCCGCCGGACGCCGACTAATCAGCCCCAGCATTTT.

The J gene is TRBJ1-5, the V gene TRBV20-1; TRBD1 agrees at 9 bases. CDR3 length equals 15 residues. Germline lookup yields CDR1 DFQATT and CDR2 SNEGSKA (reference sequence). V gave up 0 bases and J gave up 7 bases; unmatched junction bases: 7. The CDR3 region is CSAREWTGEKQPQHF. The DNA of the CDR3 is TGCAGTGCTAGAGAGTGGACAGGGGAGAAGCAGCCCCAGCATTTT.

This clonotype has at least ten counts. V and J are TRBV5-4 and TRBJ1-2, with D possibly TRBD1 on 6 matching bases. The germline V and J ends were trimmed by 1 base and 4 bases, with 14 bases remaining between them. The CDR3 sequence is 15 residues long. Germline CDR1 reads SGHNT; CDR2 reads YYREEE (reference sequence). The CDR3 protein is CASSLMGDRLYGYTF. The CDR3 DNA sequence: TGTGCCAGCAGCTTGATGGGAGACAGGCTCTATGGCTACACCTTC.

This clonotype appeared a few times. The chain carries TRBV5-1 and TRBJ2-6; D is ambiguous. The length of the CDR3 is 17 residues. Germline V gene data show CDR1 as SGHRS and CDR2 as YFSETQ. V was pared by 0 bases and J by 4 bases, with 14 bases between. The CDR3 coding sequence is TGCGCCAGCAGCTTGGAGTTTCAGCTTCCCGGGGCCAACGTCCTGACTTTC. It translates to CASSLEFQLPGANVLTF. Variable domain in full (rest from reference TRBV5-1 and TRBJ2-6): KAGVTQTPRYLIKTRGQQVTLSCSPISGHRSVSWYQQTPGQGLQFLFEYFSETQRNKGNFPGRFSGRQFSNSRSEMNVSTLELGDSALYLCASSLEFQLPGANVLTFGAGSRLTVL.

The chain couples TRBV18 to TRBJ2-7; D remains ambiguous. This CDR3 is 13 amino acids long. V was trimmed by 3 bases and J by 1 base, leaving 7 bases between them. Germline V gene data show CDR1 as KGHSH and CDR2 as LQKENI. DNA of the CDR3: TGTGCCAGCTCACCCCGGGCGTCCTACGAGCAGTACTTC. Protein product: CASSPRASYEQYF.

This clonotype was detected only a few times. This chain connects TRBV5-5 to TRBJ2-1; TRBD1 matches at 11 bases. J was trimmed by 6 bases and V by 2 bases; bases with no gene match: 1. The length of the CDR3 is 14 residues. Looked up from germline, CDR1 is SGHKS and CDR2 is YYEKEE (reference sequence). CDR3 region: CASSFGTGGNEQFF. Here the CDR3 DNA reads TGTGCCAGCAGCTTTGGGACAGGGGGCAATGAGCAGTTCTTC. Together with reference TRBV5-5 and TRBJ2-1, the CDR3 gives the full variable domain: DAGVTQSPTHLIKTRGQQVTLRCSPISGHKSVSWYQQVLGQGPQFIFQYYEKEERGRGNFPDRFSARQFPNYSSELNVNALLLGDSALYLCASSFGTGGNEQFFGPGTRLTVL.

This clonotype has more than one count but fewer than ten. This chain links TRBV5-8 with TRBJ2-7; maybe TRBD1 (6 bases). The CDR3 consists of 17 residues. Germline V gene data show CDR1 as SGHTS and CDR2 as YDEGEE. Trimming stripped 0 bases from V and 7 bases from J, with 23 bases between. The CDR3 bases are TGTGCCAGCAGCTTGGAAACAGGGTTAGGGCCCGTTGGGGAGCAGTACTTC. As protein: CASSLETGLGPVGEQYF.

The chain has TRBV7-3 and TRBJ2-5; a weak D match, TRBD2 (5 bases). CDR3 length: 13 residues. The germline CDR1 and CDR2 sequences are SGHTA and FQGTGA. V lost 5 bases to trimming and J lost 5 bases, with 12 bases between them. The DNA of the CDR3 is TGTGCCAGCAGCCCCCCCGGGAAGGAGACCCAGTACTTC. Translating gives CASSPPGKETQYF. Based on the CDR3 plus reference TRBV7-3 and TRBJ2-5, the full variable domain is GAGVSQTPSNKVTEKGKYVELRCDPISGHTALYWYRQSLGQGPEFLIYFQGTGAADDSGLPNDRFFAVRPEGSVSTLKIQRTERGDSAVYLCASSPPGKETQYFGPGTRLLVL.

Many counts were recorded for this clonotype. The chain is built from TRBV12-3 or TRBV12-4 and TRBJ2-7; the D is unclear. Trimming stripped 5 bases from V and 6 bases from J, with 23 bases between. This CDR3 has 16 amino acids. CDR3 sequence (DNA): TGTGCCAGCAGTCCCCTGGACGGAACCTTTAACCTCGAGCAGTACTTC. Translated, it gives CASSPLDGTFNLEQYF.

This chain uses TRBV7-2 with TRBJ1-1; D uncertain. CDR1 is SGHTA, CDR2 FQGNSA, per germline. V lost 1 base, J lost 4 bases, and 10 bases lay in between. The CDR3 has 14 residues. The CDR3 loop reads CASSLVARFTEAFF. CDR3 sequence (DNA): TGTGCCAGCAGCTTAGTGGCTAGGTTCACTGAAGCTTTCTTT.

This clonotype was seen a few times. The rearrangement joins TRBV29-1 to TRBJ2-3, with D unclear. CDR1 is SQVTM and CDR2 is ANQGSEA in the germline V gene. Trimming took 1 base from V and 6 from J, leaving 5 bases between them. This CDR3 has 11 amino acids. CDR3 sequence reads: CSVEGPDTQYF. Here the CDR3 DNA reads TGCAGCGTTGAAGGCCCCGATACGCAGTATTTT.

The chain links TRBV30 to TRBJ1-4; D not certain. V gave up 2 bases and J gave up 0 bases, with 10 bases separating them. The CDR3 runs 15 residues. Germline V gives CDR1 GTSNPN, CDR2 SVGIG (reference sequence). In DNA form, the CDR3 reads TGTGCCTGGAGTCGAGGCCTCCCAACTAATGAAAAACTGTTTTTT. Amino acid sequence: CAWSRGLPTNEKLFF.

This clonotype has just a few counts. The chain recombines TRBV5-6 with TRBJ2-1; a possible D gene is TRBD1 (5 bases). Per the germline V gene, CDR1 is SGHDT and CDR2 is YYEEEE. Trimming shortened V by 2 bases and J by 5 bases, and 11 bases separated the two germline ends. The CDR3 covers 14 residues. The CDR3 coding sequence is TGTGCCAGCAGCTTCGGTCTAGGGGACAATGAGCAGTTCTTC. It codes for CASSFGLGDNEQFF.

The chain links TRBV4-2 to TRBJ2-1, with TRBD2 matching over 7 bases. The CDR3 runs to 16 residues. V lost 4 bases to trimming and J lost 8 bases; unmatched junction nucleotides: 14. The germline gives CDR1 LGHNA, CDR2 YNFKEQ. For the CDR3, the DNA is TGTGCCAGCAGCCCCTCCCGGGACTATTTAGGGGATGAGCAGTTCTTC. Protein sequence: CASSPSRDYLGDEQFF.

This clonotype was counted only a few times. V usage is TRBV11-3 and J usage is TRBJ2-1; weak D call: TRBD1 (6 bases). Trimming stripped 5 bases from V and 6 bases from J, with 17 bases between. Per germline, CDR1 SGHNT and CDR2 YENEEA. This CDR3 contains 15 residues. The CDR3 here is CASSKQGRASNEQFF. The CDR3 DNA follows: TGTGCCAGCAGCAAACAGGGAAGGGCGAGCAATGAGCAGTTCTTC.

The genes are TRBV4-1 and TRBJ2-3; D possibly matches TRBD1 or TRBD2 (5 bases each). This CDR3 has 15 residues. The ends were cut back, 8 bases at V and 0 bases at J, with 15 bases in the middle. CDR1 is MGHRA and CDR2 is YSYEKL in the germline V gene. The DNA for the CDR3 is TGCGCCAGCCCGGGGACCCCCTCTAGCACAGATACGCAGTATTTT. Translation: CASPGTPSSTDTQYF.

The chain recombines TRBV29-1 with TRBJ1-2, with D tentatively TRBD1 (6 bases). Trimming pared 6 bases from V and 0 bases from J, leaving 14 bases between. This CDR3 comprises 14 residues. Looked up from germline, CDR1 is SQVTM and CDR2 is ANQGSEA. The CDR3 protein is CSVEPHRANYGYTF. DNA for the CDR3: TGCAGCGTCGAACCTCACAGGGCTAACTATGGCTACACCTTC.

Only a few counts were recorded for this clonotype. The chain carries TRBV7-6 and TRBJ2-1; TRBD2 aligns across 15 bases. Unmatched junction bases numbered 8, after V lost 5 bases and J lost 6 bases. The germline gives CDR1 SGHVS, CDR2 FNYEAQ. CDR3 length: 17 amino acids. The DNA for the CDR3 is TGTGCCAGCAGCCCTCGGACTAGCGGGAGGGCCGGCAATGAGCAGTTCTTC. Translating it yields CASSPRTSGRAGNEQFF.

This clonotype was counted only a few times. V gene TRBV3-1 combines with J gene TRBJ2-3; 9 positions match TRBD2. Germline V gene lookup returns CDR1 LGHDT and CDR2 YNNKEL (reference sequence). The CDR3 runs to 15 residues. V lost 1 base to trimming and J lost 6 bases; unmatched junction nucleotides: 5. The CDR3 protein is CASSQVAGGPDTQYF. CDR3 in DNA: TGTGCCAGCAGCCAAGTTGCGGGGGGGCCTGATACGCAGTATTTT.

The chain employs TRBV7-6 and TRBJ1-5; D uncertain. The CDR3 runs to 14 residues. Trimming left V 5 bases short and J 7 bases short, with 15 bases between. Germline V gene lookup returns CDR1 SGHVS and CDR2 FNYEAQ. CDR3 DNA: TGTGCCAGCAGCGTGTCCAGTTCGGACCAGCCCCAGCATTTT. This translates into CASSVSSSDQPQHF.